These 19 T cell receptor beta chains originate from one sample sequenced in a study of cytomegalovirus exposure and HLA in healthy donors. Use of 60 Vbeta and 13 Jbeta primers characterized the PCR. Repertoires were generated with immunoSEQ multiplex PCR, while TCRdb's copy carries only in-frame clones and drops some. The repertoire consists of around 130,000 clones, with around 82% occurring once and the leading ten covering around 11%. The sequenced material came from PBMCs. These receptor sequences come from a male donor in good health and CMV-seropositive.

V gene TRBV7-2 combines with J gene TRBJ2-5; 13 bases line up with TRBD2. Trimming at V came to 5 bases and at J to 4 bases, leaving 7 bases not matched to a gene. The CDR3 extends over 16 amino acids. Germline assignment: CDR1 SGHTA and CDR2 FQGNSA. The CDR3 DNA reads TGTGCCAGCAGCCGGAGGACTAGCGGGAGCGGAGAGACCCAGTACTTC. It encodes CASSRRTSGSGETQYF.

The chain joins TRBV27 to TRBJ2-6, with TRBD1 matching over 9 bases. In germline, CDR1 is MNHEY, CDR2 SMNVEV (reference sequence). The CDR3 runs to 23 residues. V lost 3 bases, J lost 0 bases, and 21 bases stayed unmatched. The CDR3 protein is CASSFNRWGLAGTGNSGANVLTF. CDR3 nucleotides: TGTGCCAGCAGTTTTAATCGCTGGGGGTTGGCCGGGACAGGGAACTCTGGGGCCAACGTCCTGACTTTC.

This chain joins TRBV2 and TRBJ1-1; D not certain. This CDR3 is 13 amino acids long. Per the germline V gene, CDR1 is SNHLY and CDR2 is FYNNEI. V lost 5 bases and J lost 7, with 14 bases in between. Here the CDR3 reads CASSLEGPLEAFF. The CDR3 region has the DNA TGTGCCAGCAGTCTCGAGGGCCCTCTTGAAGCTTTCTTT.

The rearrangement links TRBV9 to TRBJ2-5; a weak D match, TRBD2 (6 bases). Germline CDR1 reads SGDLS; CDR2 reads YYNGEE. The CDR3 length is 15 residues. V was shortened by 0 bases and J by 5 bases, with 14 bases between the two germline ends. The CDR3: CASSVGGGIGETQYF. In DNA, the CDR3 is TGTGCCAGCAGCGTAGGTGGCGGGATAGGGGAGACCCAGTACTTC. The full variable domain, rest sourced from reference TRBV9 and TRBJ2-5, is DSGVTQTPKHLITATGQRVTLRCSPRSGDLSVYWYQQSLDQGLQFLIQYYNGEERAKGNILERFSAQQFPDLHSELNLSSLELGDSALYFCASSVGGGIGETQYFGPGTRLLVL.

The CDR3 DNA sequence: TGTGCCAGCAGCCGTGGGACAGGGGTAGAAAAACTGTTTTTT. Amino acids: CASSRGTGVEKLFF. The gene calls are TRBV6-6 and TRBJ1-4; 10 bases are shared with TRBD1. The CDR3 covers 14 residues. Germline CDR1 MNHNY, CDR2 SVGAGI (reference sequence). J lost 8 bases, V lost 6 bases, and 6 bases had no gene match.

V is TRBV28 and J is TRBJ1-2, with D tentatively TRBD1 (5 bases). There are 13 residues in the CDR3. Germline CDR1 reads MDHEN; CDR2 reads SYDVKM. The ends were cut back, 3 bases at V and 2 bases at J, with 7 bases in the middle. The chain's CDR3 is CASSFPGNYGYTF. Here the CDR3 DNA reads TGTGCCAGCAGTTTCCCAGGGAACTATGGCTACACCTTC.

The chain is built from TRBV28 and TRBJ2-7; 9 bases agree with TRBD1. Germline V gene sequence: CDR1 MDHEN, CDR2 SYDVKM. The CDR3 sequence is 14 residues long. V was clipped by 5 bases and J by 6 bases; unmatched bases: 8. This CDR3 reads CASSQLRTGVEQYF. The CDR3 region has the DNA TGTGCCAGCAGTCAACTTCGGACAGGGGTCGAGCAGTACTTC.

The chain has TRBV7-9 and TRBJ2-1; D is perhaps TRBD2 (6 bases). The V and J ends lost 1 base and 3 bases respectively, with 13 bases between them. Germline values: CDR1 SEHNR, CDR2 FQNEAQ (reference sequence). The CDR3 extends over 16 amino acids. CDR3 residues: CASSLGLAHYYNEQFF. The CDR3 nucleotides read TGTGCCAGCAGCTTAGGCCTAGCGCACTACTACAATGAGCAGTTCTTC.

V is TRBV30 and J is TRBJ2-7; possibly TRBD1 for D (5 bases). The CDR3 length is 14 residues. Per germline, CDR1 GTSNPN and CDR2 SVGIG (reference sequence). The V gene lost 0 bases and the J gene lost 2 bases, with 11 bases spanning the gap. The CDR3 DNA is TGTGCCTGGAGTGTAGAACAGGTGCCCTACGAGCAGTACTTC. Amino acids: CAWSVEQVPYEQYF.

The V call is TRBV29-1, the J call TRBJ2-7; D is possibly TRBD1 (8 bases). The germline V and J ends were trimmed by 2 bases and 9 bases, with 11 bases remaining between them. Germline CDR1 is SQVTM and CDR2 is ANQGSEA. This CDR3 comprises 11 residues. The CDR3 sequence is CSVETGGGQYF. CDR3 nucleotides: TGCAGCGTTGAAACAGGGGGGGGGCAGTACTTC.

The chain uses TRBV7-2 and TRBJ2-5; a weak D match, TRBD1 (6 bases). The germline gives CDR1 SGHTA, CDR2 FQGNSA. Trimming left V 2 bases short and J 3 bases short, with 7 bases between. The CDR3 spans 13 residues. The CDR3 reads CASSLWTEETQYF. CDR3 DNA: TGTGCCAGCAGCTTATGGACAGAAGAGACCCAGTACTTC.

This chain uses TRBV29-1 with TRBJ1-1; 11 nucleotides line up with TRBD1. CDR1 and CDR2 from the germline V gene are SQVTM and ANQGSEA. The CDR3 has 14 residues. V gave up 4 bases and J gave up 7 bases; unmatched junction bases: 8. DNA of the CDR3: TGCAGCGTTGGGGGGGGGACAGGGGGGGTTGAAGCTTTCTTT. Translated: CSVGGGTGGVEAFF. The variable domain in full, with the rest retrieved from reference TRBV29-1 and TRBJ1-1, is SAVISQKPSRDICQRGTSLTIQCQVDSQVTMMFWYRQQPGQSLTLIATANQGSEATYESGFVIDKFPISRPNLTFSTLTVSNMSPEDSSIYLCSVGGGTGGVEAFFGQGTRLTVV.

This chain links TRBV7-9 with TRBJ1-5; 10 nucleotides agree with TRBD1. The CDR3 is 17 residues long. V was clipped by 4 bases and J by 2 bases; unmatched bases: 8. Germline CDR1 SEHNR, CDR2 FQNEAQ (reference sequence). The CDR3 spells CASSSRDRGSRNQPQHF. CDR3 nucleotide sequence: TGTGCCAGCAGCTCCAGGGACAGGGGTTCGCGCAATCAGCCCCAGCATTTT.

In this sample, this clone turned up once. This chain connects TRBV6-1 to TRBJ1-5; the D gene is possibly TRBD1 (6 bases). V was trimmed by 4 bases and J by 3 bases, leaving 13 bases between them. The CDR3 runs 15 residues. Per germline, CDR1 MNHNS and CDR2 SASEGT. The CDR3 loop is CASSASGQNNQPQHF. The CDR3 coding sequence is TGTGCCAGCAGTGCTTCCGGACAGAACAATCAGCCCCAGCATTTT.

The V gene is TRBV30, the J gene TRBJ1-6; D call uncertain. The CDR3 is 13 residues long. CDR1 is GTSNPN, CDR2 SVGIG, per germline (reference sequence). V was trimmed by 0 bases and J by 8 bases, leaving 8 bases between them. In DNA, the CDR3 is TGTGCCTGGAGTGTACTCGGTCATTCACCCCTCCACTTT. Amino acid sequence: CAWSVLGHSPLHF.

The CDR3 sequence is CASSLDGGRARETQYF. The DNA for the CDR3 is TGCGCCAGCAGCTTGGATGGCGGGAGGGCCCGAGAGACCCAGTACTTC. The chain recombines TRBV5-1 with TRBJ2-5, with TRBD2 matching 9 bases. Looked up from germline, CDR1 is SGHRS and CDR2 is YFSETQ. The trim removed 0 bases at V and 4 bases at J, leaving 7 bases unmatched. The CDR3 spans 16 residues.

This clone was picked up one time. CDR3 bases: TGTGCCAGCAGCCCTACTAGCGGGAGGATCGCAGATACGCAGTATTTT. This codes for CASSPTSGRIADTQYF. J is TRBJ2-3 and V is TRBV28, with 12 positions matching TRBD2. CDR3 size: 16 residues. The ends lost 6 bases at V and 4 bases at J; junction bases unmatched: 8. In germline, CDR1 is MDHEN, CDR2 SYDVKM.

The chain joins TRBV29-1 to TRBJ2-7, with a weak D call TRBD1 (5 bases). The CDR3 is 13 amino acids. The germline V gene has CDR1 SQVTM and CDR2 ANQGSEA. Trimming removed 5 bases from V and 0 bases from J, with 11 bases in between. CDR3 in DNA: TGCAGCGTTAATTGGGGCCCCTCCTACGAGCAGTACTTC. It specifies CSVNWGPSYEQYF.

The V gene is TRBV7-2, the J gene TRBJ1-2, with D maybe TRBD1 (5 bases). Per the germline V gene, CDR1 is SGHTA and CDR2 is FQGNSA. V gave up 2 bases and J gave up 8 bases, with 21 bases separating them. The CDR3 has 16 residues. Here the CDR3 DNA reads TGTGCCAGCAGCTTAACGAGACAGATTCGGGTGGGAGGCTACACCTTC. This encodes CASSLTRQIRVGGYTF.